This TCR beta chain came from a study of shared clonotypes between healthy human individuals. Findings and limits, study-wide: Non-shared clonotypes were found to have lower generation probabilities than the clonotypes that were shared by all four of the sorted-subset donors.

Once extracted for a subset, genomic DNA was divided evenly among several immunoSEQ plates. TCRdb's copy holds only in-frame clones and misses some; the assay was immunoSEQ multiplex PCR. Of some 2,500,000 clones listed, 80% to 95% were seen once; the top ten hold about 0.41%. From CD4+ cells came CD45RA+ naive and CD45RA-negative memory subsets. The CDR3 extends over 14 amino acids. V was trimmed by 2 bases and J by 7 bases, leaving 9 bases between them. The germline V gene encodes CDR1 KGHSH and CDR2 LQKENI. Details on this clone: Its antigen is currently unknown.

The sample taken for sequencing was naive CD4+ T cells from PBMCs. Stated subset: CD45RA+ positively selected. The chain is built from TRBV18 and TRBJ1-6, with no clear D. The receptor was isolated from a man aged 18 to 30 in good health. Some clones in this sample may be carry-over from other donors' samples. CDR3 loop: CASSPEGWNSPLHF. The CDR3 bases are TGTGCCAGCTCACCAGAGGGCTGGAATTCACCCCTCCACTTT. Full variable domain (remainder filled in from reference TRBV18 and TRBJ1-6): NAGVMQNPRHLVRRRGQEARLRCSPMKGHSHVYWYRQLPEEGLKFMVYLQKENIIDESGMPKERFSAEFPKEGPSILRIQQVVRGDSAAYFCASSPEGWNSPLHFGNGTRLTVT.